The clone carrying this T cell receptor beta chain was seen just once. Clones were sequenced by immunoSEQ multiplex PCR, and TCRdb holds only the in-frame ones, with some missing. The sample carries 110,000 or so clones, 75% to 90% recorded once. The CDR3 has 10 amino acids. Deletions cut 3 bases from V and 8 bases from J, with 7 bases between. The germline V gene has CDR1 SQVTM and CDR2 ANQGSEA. The source of the sample is a study of blood T cell repertoires in COVID-19. Study summary: The United States, Italy and Spain were the sources of the acute and convalescent COVID-19 samples.

Sequenced sample: peripheral blood. The clonotype comes from a man in his sixties or seventies with active or convalescent COVID-19. This rearrangement joins TRBV29-1 to TRBJ1-2; D uncertain. DNA for the CDR3: TGCAGCGTTGAGCGCTGCGGCTACACCTTC. The encoded protein is CSVERCGYTF.